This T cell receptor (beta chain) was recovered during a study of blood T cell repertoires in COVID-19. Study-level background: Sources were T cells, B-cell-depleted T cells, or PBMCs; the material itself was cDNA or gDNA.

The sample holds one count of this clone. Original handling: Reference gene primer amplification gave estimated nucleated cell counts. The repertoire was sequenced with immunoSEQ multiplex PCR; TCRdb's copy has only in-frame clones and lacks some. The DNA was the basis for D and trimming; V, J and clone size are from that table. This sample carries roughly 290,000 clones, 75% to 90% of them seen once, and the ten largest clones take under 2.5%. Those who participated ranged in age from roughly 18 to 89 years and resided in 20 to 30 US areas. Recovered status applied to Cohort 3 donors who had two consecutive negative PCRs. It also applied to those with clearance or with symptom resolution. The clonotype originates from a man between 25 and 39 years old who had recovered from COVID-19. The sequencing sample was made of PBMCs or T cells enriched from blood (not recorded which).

CDR3 protein: CASSLEIRGTGFVEQFF. The CDR3, as DNA: TGTGCCAGCAGCTTAGAGATCCGTGGGACAGGGTTCGTCGAGCAGTTCTTC. The J gene is TRBJ2-1, the V gene TRBV7-2, with 9 bases lining up with TRBD1. CDR3 length: 17 residues. Germline V lookup: CDR1 SGHTA, CDR2 FQGNSA. The V segment lost 1 base and the J segment 10 bases; nucleotides outside the gene matches: 14.